The sequence of this TCR beta chain was determined in a study of T cell changes during pregnancy in multiple sclerosis. The data were produced by immunoSEQ multiplex PCR, yet TCRdb's version contains in-frame clones alone and is incomplete. The data hold approximately 44,000 clones, with about 91% observed a single time. The CDR3 length is 13 residues. Germline lookup yields CDR1 SNHLY and CDR2 FYNNEI. V shed 4 bases and J shed 10 bases, with 14 bases lying between them. This chain connects TRBV2 to TRBJ2-1; possible D gene TRBD2, 6 bases. The TCR sequence derives from a female donor in good health, enrolled as a control in a pregnancy study. Material: CD4+ T cells from peripheral blood mononuclear cells, obtained in the second trimester of pregnancy. The CDR3 DNA follows: TGTGCCAGCAGTGGGGTAGCGGCTCCAGAGCAGTTCTTC. Residues: CASSGVAAPEQFF. The full variable domain, with the rest looked up from reference TRBV2 and TRBJ2-1, is EPEVTQTPSHQVTQMGQEVILRCVPISNHLYFYWYRQILGQKVEFLVSFYNNEISEKSEIFDDQFSVERPDGSNFTLKIRSTKLEDSAMYFCASSGVAAPEQFFGPGTRLTVL.